The clone carrying this T cell receptor (beta chain) has only a few counts. The data were taken from a study of chemoradiotherapy in HPV16-positive cancers. Generated by immunoSEQ multiplex PCR, the TCRdb table keeps only in-frame clones and is missing some. The sample records roughly 2,200 clones, 60% to 85% being singletons. Trimming at V came to 11 bases and at J to 3 bases, leaving 13 bases not matched to a gene. Germline V gene data show CDR1 as SEHNR and CDR2 as FQNEAQ (reference sequence). The CDR3 runs 15 residues. The receptor comes from a human donor with HPV-associated anogenital cancer. This material consisted of tumor tissue, taken from a patient who underwent chemoradiotherapy. The genes are TRBV7-9 and TRBJ1-1, with 9 bases aligning to TRBD1. DNA of the CDR3: TGTGCCGCCTCAAGCCGGGACAGGGTCGACACTGAAGCTTTCTTT. It encodes CAASSRDRVDTEAFF.